Described below is a single T cell receptor beta chain sequence and its context. As yet, its antigen is unknown. The data originate from a study of cytomegalovirus exposure and HLA in healthy donors. General study results and limits: TCR beta chains associated with HLA were, in a later analysis, more clonally expanded than equally common others. It was reported in a later analysis that an Asian-associated ancestry cluster showed fewer N-insertions than the approximately 700-donor mean. The classifier was said to identify cytomegalovirus status with high specificity and sensitivity.

Both 60 Vbeta primers and 13 Jbeta primers went into the PCR. Profiling relied on immunoSEQ multiplex PCR, and the TCRdb table lists in-frame clones only, not all of them. The sample lists about 140,000 clones; about four fifths were seen once. Though probably carrying unrecorded immune exposures, donors were nominally healthy at sampling. Germline assignment: CDR1 SQVTM and CDR2 ANQGSEA. V shed 4 bases and J shed 0 bases, with 7 bases lying between them. The CDR3 extends over 13 amino acids. This sequence joins TRBV29-1 and TRBJ1-5; D is unclear. Sequencing was done on a sample of PBMCs. This receptor was identified in a young man in good health and CMV-seropositive. CDR3: CSVGHSSNQPQHF. The CDR3, as DNA: TGCAGCGTTGGACATTCTAGCAATCAGCCCCAGCATTTT.